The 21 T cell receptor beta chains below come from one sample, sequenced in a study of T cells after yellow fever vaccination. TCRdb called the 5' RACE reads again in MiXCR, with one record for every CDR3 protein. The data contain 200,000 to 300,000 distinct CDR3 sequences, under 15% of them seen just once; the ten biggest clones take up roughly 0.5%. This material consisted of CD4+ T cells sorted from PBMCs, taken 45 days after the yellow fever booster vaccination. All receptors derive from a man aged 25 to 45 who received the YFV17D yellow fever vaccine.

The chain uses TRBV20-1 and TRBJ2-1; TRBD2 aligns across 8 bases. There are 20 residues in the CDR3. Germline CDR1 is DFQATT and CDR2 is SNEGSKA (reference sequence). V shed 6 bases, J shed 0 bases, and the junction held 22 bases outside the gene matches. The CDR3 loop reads CSAPVQGASSGTSSYNEQFF. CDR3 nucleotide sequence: TGCAGTGCCCCCGTACAGGGTGCCTCCTCCGGGACTAGCTCCTACAATGAGCAGTTCTTC.

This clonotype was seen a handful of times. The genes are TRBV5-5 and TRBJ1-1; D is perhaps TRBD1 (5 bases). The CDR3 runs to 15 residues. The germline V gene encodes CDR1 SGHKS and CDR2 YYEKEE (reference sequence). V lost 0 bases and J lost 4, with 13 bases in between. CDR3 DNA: TGTGCCAGCAGCTTGGGACAGAGCGAACTCACTGAAGCTTTCTTT. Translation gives CASSLGQSELTEAFF.

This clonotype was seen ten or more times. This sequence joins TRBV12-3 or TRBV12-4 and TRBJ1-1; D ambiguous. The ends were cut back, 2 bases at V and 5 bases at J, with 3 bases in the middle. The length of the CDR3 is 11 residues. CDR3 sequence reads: CASSLSTEAFF. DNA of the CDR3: TGTGCCAGCAGTTTATCTACTGAAGCTTTCTTT.

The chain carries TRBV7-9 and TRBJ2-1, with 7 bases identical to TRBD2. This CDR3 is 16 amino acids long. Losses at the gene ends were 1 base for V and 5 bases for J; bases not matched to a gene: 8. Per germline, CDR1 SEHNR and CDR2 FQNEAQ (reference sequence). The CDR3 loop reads CASSLGEGGFHNEQFF. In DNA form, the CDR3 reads TGTGCCAGCAGCTTAGGGGAGGGAGGGTTTCACAATGAGCAGTTCTTC. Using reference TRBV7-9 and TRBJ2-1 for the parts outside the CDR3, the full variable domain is DTGVSQNPRHKITKRGQNVTFRCDPISEHNRLYWYRQTLGQGPEFLTYFQNEAQLEKSRLLSDRFSAERPKGSFSTLEIQRTEQGDSAMYLCASSLGEGGFHNEQFFGPGTRLTVL.

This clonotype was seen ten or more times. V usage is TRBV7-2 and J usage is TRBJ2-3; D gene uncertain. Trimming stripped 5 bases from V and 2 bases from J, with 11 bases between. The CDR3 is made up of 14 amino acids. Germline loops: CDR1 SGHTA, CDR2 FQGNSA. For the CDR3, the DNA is TGTGCCAGCAGCCCCGACTTCAACACAGATACGCAGTATTTT. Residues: CASSPDFNTDTQYF. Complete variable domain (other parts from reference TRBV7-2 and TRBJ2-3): GAGVSQSPSNKVTEKGKDVELRCDPISGHTALYWYRQSLGQGLEFLIYFQGNSAPDKSGLPSDRFSAERTGGSVSTLTIQRTQQEDSAVYLCASSPDFNTDTQYFGPGTRLTVL.

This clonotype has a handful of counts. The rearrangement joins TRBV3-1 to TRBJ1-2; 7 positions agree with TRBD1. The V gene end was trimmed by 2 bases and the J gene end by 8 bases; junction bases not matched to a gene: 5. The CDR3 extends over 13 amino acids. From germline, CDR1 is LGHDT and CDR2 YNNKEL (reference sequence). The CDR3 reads CASSQPQGRGYTF. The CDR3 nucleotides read TGTGCCAGCAGCCAACCACAGGGGAGAGGCTACACCTTC.

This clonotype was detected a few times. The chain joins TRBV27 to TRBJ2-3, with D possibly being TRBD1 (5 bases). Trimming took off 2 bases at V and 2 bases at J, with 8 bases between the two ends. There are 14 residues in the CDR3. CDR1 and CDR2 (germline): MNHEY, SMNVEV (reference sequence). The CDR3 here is CASSLRQPTDTQYF. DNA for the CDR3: TGTGCCAGCAGTTTAAGACAGCCCACAGATACGCAGTATTTT.

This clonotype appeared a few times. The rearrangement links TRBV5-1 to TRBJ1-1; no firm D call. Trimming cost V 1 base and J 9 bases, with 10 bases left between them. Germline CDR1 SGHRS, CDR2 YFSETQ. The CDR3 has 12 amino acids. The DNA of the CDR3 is TGCGCCAGCAGCTTGTACAGCGATCAAGCTTTCTTT. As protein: CASSLYSDQAFF.

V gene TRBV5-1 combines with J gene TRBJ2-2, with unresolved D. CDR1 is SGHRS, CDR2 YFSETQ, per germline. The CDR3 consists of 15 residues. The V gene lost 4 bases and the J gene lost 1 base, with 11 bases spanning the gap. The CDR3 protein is CASSPLVGNTGELFF. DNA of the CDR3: TGCGCCAGCAGCCCCCTCGTGGGGAACACCGGGGAGCTGTTTTTT.

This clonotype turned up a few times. CDR3 in amino acids: CASSPTTDSYEQYF. The CDR3 region has the DNA TGTGCCAGCTCACCCACGACAGACTCCTACGAGCAGTACTTC. The gene calls are TRBV18 and TRBJ2-7; D might be TRBD1 (5 bases). Looked up from germline, CDR1 is KGHSH and CDR2 is LQKENI. This CDR3 spans 14 amino acids. V lost 3 bases and J lost 0, with 9 bases in between. The entire variable domain, with the rest obtained from reference TRBV18 and TRBJ2-7, is as follows: NAGVMQNPRHLVRRRGQEARLRCSPMKGHSHVYWYRQLPEEGLKFMVYLQKENIIDESGMPKERFSAEFPKEGPSILRIQQVVRGDSAAYFCASSPTTDSYEQYFGPGTRLTVT.

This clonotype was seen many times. The CDR3 region has the DNA TGCGCCAGCAGCCAAGAGAGAACAGGGGGCCGGGGTGAGCAGTTCTTC. Translation gives CASSQERTGGRGEQFF. The chain joins TRBV4-3 to TRBJ2-1; 9 nucleotides line up with TRBD1. This CDR3 region has 16 residues. CDR1 is LGHNA, CDR2 YSLEER, per germline. V lost 0 bases and J lost 9; bases outside the gene matches: 9.

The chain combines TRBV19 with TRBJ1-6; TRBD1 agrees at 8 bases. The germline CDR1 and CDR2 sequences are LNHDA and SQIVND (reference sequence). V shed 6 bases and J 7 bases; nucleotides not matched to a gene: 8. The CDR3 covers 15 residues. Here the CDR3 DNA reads TGTGCCAGTAGGAGGAGACAGGGGCGAAATTCACCCCTCCACTTT. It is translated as CASRRRQGRNSPLHF.

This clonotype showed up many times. The CDR3 spells CASSPGGELFF. The CDR3, as DNA: TGTGCCAGCAGCCCCGGGGGGGAGCTGTTTTTT. The chain links TRBV7-9 to TRBJ2-2; no clear D. The V and J ends lost 5 bases and 8 bases respectively, with 6 bases between them. CDR3 size: 11 residues. Germline values: CDR1 SEHNR, CDR2 FQNEAQ (reference sequence).

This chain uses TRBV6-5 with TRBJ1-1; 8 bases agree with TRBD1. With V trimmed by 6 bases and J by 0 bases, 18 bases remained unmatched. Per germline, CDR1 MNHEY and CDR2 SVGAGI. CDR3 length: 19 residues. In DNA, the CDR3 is TGTGCCAGCAGATCTCGCCGGACAGGGAAAAAGGGGATGAACACTGAAGCTTTCTTT. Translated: CASRSRRTGKKGMNTEAFF.

The CDR3 is CAADSRDSFYEQYF. For the CDR3, the DNA is TGTGCCGCAGACAGCCGGGACTCATTCTACGAGCAGTACTTC. The chain is built from TRBV12-3 or TRBV12-4 and TRBJ2-7, with D possibly TRBD2 on 6 matching bases. Trimming took off 11 bases at V and 3 bases at J, with 20 bases between the two ends. The CDR3 is 14 residues long.

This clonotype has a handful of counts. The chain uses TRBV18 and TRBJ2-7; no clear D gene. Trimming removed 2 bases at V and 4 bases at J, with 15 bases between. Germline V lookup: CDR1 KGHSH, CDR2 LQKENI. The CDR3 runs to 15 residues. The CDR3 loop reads CASSPSTPRWYEQYF. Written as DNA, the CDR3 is TGTGCCAGCTCACCAAGCACTCCCCGGTGGTACGAGCAGTACTTC.

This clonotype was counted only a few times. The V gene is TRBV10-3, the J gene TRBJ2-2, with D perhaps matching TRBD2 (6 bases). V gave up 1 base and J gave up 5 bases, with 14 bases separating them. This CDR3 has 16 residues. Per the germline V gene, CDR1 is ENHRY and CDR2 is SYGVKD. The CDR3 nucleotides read TGTGCCATCAGTGAGTTCCGGACTACTAATACCGGGGAGCTGTTTTTT. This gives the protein CAISEFRTTNTGELFF.

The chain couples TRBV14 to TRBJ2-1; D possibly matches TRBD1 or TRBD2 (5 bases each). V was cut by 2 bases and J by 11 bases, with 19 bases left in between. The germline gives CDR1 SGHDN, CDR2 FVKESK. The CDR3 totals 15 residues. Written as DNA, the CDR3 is TGTGCCAGCAGCCAATTTCGGGGACCCACCGCGCAGCAGTTCTTC. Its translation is CASSQFRGPTAQQFF.

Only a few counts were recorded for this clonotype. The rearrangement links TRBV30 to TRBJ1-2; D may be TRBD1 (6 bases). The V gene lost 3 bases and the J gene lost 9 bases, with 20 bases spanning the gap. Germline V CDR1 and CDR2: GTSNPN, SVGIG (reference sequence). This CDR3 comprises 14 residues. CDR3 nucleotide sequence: TGTGCCTGGAGCTCCGGGACAACCACTATGCGCTACACCTTC. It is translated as CAWSSGTTTMRYTF. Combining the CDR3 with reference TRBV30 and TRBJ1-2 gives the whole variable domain SQTIHQWPATLVQPVGSPLSLECTVEGTSNPNLYWYRQAAGRGLQLLFYSVGIGQISSEVPQNLSASRPQDRQFILSSKKLLLSDSGFYLCAWSSGTTTMRYTFGSGTRLTVV.

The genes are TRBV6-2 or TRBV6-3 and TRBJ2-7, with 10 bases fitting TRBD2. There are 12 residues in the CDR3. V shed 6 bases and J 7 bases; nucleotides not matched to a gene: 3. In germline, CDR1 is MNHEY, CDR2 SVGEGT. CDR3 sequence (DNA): TGTGCCAGCAGGCTAGCGGGAGTTGAGCAGTACTTC. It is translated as CASRLAGVEQYF.

The DNA of the CDR3 is TGTGCCAGCAGCGCACCGGGACAGGGGTCCTACGAGCAGTACTTC. Amino acid sequence: CASSAPGQGSYEQYF. The chain uses TRBV7-2 and TRBJ2-7; 10 bases fit TRBD1. With V trimmed by 5 bases and J by 1 base, 5 bases remained unmatched. This CDR3 spans 15 amino acids. Germline CDR1 and CDR2: SGHTA and FQGNSA.